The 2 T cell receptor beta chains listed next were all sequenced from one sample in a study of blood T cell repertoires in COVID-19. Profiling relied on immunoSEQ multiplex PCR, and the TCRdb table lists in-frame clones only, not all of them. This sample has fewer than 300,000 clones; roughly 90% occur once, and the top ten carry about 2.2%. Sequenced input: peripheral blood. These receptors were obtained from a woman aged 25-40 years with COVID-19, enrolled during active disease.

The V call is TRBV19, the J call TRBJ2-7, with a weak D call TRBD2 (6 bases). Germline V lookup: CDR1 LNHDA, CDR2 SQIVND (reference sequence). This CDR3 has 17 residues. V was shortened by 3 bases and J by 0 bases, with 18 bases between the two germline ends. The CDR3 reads CASSMGEGLPHSYEQYF. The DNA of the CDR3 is TGTGCCAGTAGTATGGGAGAGGGACTCCCACACTCCTACGAGCAGTACTTC. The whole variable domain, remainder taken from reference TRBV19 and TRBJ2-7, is DGGITQSPKYLFRKEGQNVTLSCEQNLNHDAMYWYRQDPGQGLRLIYYSQIVNDFQKGDIAEGYSVSREKKESFPLTVTSAQKNPTAFYLCASSMGEGLPHSYEQYFGPGTRLTVT.

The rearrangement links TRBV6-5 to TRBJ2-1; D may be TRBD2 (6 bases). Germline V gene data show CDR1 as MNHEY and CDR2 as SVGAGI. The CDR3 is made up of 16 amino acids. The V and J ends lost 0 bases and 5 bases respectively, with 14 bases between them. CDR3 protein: CASSYSVGGLDNEQFF. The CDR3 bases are TGTGCCAGCAGTTACTCGGTGGGAGGTCTCGACAATGAGCAGTTCTTC.